This TCR beta chain originates from a study of post-analysis software for immune sequencing data. Study details: Relapsing-remitting, secondary progressive and progressive-relapsing courses of multiple sclerosis were included. General study results and limits: Co-batched samples clustered tightly together by F measure. Controls showed lower frequencies than patients for a few TRBV segments, and TRBV5-6, TRBV5-1 and TRBV20-1 were among these. Multiple sclerosis was associated with a significant reduction in normalized Chao1 diversity relative to controls.

cDNA libraries of TCR beta carried unique molecular identifiers. One entry per CDR3 protein, called by TCRdb with MiXCR from the PCR reads. Among 650,000 to 900,000 distinct CDR3 sequences listed, 40% to 55% were seen once. J was trimmed by 2 bases and V by 7 bases; bases with no gene match: 6. CDR3 size: 14 residues. This clonotype was found a few times. Its target is unknown. Sequencing was carried out using blood. V and J are TRBV12-3 or TRBV12-4 and TRBJ2-3; 7 bases align to TRBD2. This receptor was taken from a girl under 18 with multiple sclerosis. The CDR3, as DNA: TGTGCCAGCAAGTCGGGGGGTTCCACAGATACGCAGTATTTT. As protein: CASKSGGSTDTQYF.